These 9 T cell receptor beta chains were sequenced from one sample in a study of T cells in Graves' hyperthyroidism and ophthalmopathy. RNA transcripts served as the template for amplifying TCR beta CDR3 regions. Initially, a first-round RT-PCR of the TCR CDR3 employed the HTBI primer set. TCRdb re-called the multiplex PCR reads through MiXCR, storing one row per CDR3 protein. The repertoire holds under 750,000 distinct CDR3 sequences, with about 17% as singletons. Sample: blood. These receptor sequences come from a woman between 50 and 59 years old with Graves' hyperthyroidism that later progressed to Graves' ophthalmopathy.

This clonotype was observed a handful of times. The chain's CDR3 is CASSSQTGTGAHTYEQYF. The CDR3 DNA reads TGTGCCAGTAGTAGCCAAACCGGGACAGGGGCCCATACCTACGAGCAGTACTTC. The chain couples TRBV19 to TRBJ2-7, with 10 bases matching TRBD1. The CDR3 extends over 18 amino acids. J was trimmed by 2 bases and V by 4 bases; bases with no gene match: 14. Per germline, CDR1 LNHDA and CDR2 SQIVND (reference sequence).

The chain couples TRBV7-8 to TRBJ2-1; TRBD1 is a possible D gene (6 bases). CDR1 SGHVS and CDR2 FQNEAQ come from the germline V gene. V lost 5 bases and J 15 bases, leaving 20 bases between the germline ends. This CDR3 comprises 13 residues. DNA for the CDR3: TGTGCCAGCAGCGTACAACGGACAGAGCCTCCGTTCTTC. It encodes CASSVQRTEPPFF.

This clonotype came up many times. The V and J genes are TRBV18 and TRBJ2-3; D remains ambiguous. With 5 bases removed from V and 3 bases from J, the gap between germline ends came to 12 bases. CDR1 and CDR2 (germline): KGHSH, LQKENI. This CDR3 has 14 residues. Here the CDR3 reads CASSSRRETDTQYF. The CDR3 DNA reads TGTGCCAGCTCATCACGGAGAGAGACAGATACGCAGTATTTT.

This clonotype appeared many times. The chain has TRBV3-1 and TRBJ1-2; TRBD1 aligns across 7 bases. Germline assignment: CDR1 LGHDT and CDR2 YNNKEL (reference sequence). V was pared by 4 bases and J by 4 bases, with 6 bases of the junction left unmatched. This CDR3 region has 14 residues. CDR3 nucleotides: TGTGCCAGCAGCCTTACCGGGACAGTCTATGGCTACACCTTC. This translates into CASSLTGTVYGYTF. The variable domain in full, completed from reference TRBV3-1 and TRBJ1-2, reads DTAVSQTPKYLVTQMGNDKSIKCEQNLGHDTMYWYKQDSKKFLKIMFSYNNKELIINETVPNRFSPKSPDKAHLNLHINSLELGDSAVYFCASSLTGTVYGYTFGSGTRLTVV.

This sequence joins TRBV7-9 and TRBJ2-5, with D tentatively TRBD1 or TRBD2 (5 bases each). Germline V CDR1 and CDR2: SEHNR, FQNEAQ (reference sequence). Trimming pared 7 bases from V and 12 bases from J, leaving 18 bases between. This CDR3 is built from 12 residues. CDR3 in DNA: TGTGCCAGCACCCTAGGGGCGACTATCGAGTACTTC. Its protein product is CASTLGATIEYF.

This clonotype was detected ten times or more. The chain has TRBV20-1 and TRBJ1-5; D gene ambiguous. Trimming left V 0 bases short and J 9 bases short, with 15 bases between. The CDR3 covers 14 residues. Germline V gene sequence: CDR1 DFQATT, CDR2 SNEGSKA (reference sequence). This chain's CDR3 is CSARDRGPGPPQHF. In nucleotides, the CDR3 is TGCAGTGCTAGAGATCGGGGTCCGGGTCCGCCCCAGCATTTT.

The chain combines TRBV5-4 with TRBJ2-1; 7 nucleotides match TRBD1. In germline, CDR1 is SGHNT, CDR2 YYREEE (reference sequence). V was clipped by 2 bases and J by 5 bases; unmatched bases: 7. There are 15 residues in the CDR3. The CDR3 protein is CASSLRQGVDNEQFF. As DNA, the CDR3 is TGTGCCAGCAGCTTACGACAGGGTGTGGACAATGAGCAGTTCTTC.

The chain joins TRBV7-6 to TRBJ2-1; 9 nucleotides agree with TRBD1. The CDR3 totals 18 residues. Germline V CDR1 and CDR2: SGHVS, FNYEAQ. J lost 1 base, V lost 4 bases, and 11 bases had no gene match. The CDR3 DNA follows: TGTGCCAGCAGCTCAGAAGAGTTACAGGGGGCGTCCTACAATGAGCAGTTCTTC. Translation gives CASSSEELQGASYNEQFF.

The V gene is TRBV6-5, the J gene TRBJ2-1; the match to TRBD2 covers 10 bases. This CDR3 region has 14 residues. The germline CDR1 and CDR2 sequences are MNHEY and SVGAGI. J was trimmed by 6 bases and V by 2 bases; bases with no gene match: 1. This CDR3 reads CASSYGTSANEQFF. In DNA, the CDR3 is TGTGCCAGCAGTTACGGGACTAGCGCCAATGAGCAGTTCTTC.